The 24 T cell receptor beta chains given below trace back to one sample, sequenced in a study of cytomegalovirus exposure and HLA in healthy donors. 60 Vbeta and 13 Jbeta primers were used in PCR. Profiling relied on immunoSEQ multiplex PCR, and the TCRdb table lists in-frame clones only, not all of them. The profile covers 90,000 to 100,000 clones, with about 81% appearing a single time and about 1.5% taken by the ten largest. Sequenced: PBMCs. The origin of the receptors is a man aged 35 to 55 in good health and CMV-seronegative.

This clone was counted once. V usage is TRBV7-2 and J usage is TRBJ2-7, with 7 bases lining up with TRBD1. Per germline, CDR1 SGHTA and CDR2 FQGNSA. CDR3 length: 16 residues. The V and J ends lost 2 bases and 2 bases, in that order; junction bases with no gene match: 9. The CDR3 reads CASSLIGQVGPYEQYF. Here the CDR3 DNA reads TGTGCCAGCAGCTTAATCGGACAGGTAGGCCCCTACGAGCAGTACTTC.

The chain has TRBV7-9 and TRBJ1-6; TRBD1 aligns across 10 bases. After removal of 5 bases from V and 8 bases from J, the junction contained 6 bases not matched to a gene. From germline, CDR1 is SEHNR and CDR2 FQNEAQ (reference sequence). The CDR3 runs 15 residues. CDR3 DNA: TGTGCCAGCAGCACTGGGACAGGGGAGGATTCACCCCTCCACTTT. Translated: CASSTGTGEDSPLHF.

This chain links TRBV5-1 with TRBJ2-1, with 9 bases matching TRBD1. The CDR3 is 15 amino acids. The V gene's germline CDR1 is SGHRS and CDR2 YFSETQ. V lost 0 bases to trimming and J lost 5 bases; unmatched junction nucleotides: 3. The CDR3 sequence: CASSLAGTGNNEQFF. CDR3 DNA sequence: TGCGCCAGCAGCTTGGCTGGGACAGGGAACAATGAGCAGTTCTTC.

The chain joins TRBV7-3 to TRBJ1-2; 7 nucleotides match TRBD1. V lost 5 bases and J lost 8; bases outside the gene matches: 8. The V gene's germline CDR1 is SGHTA and CDR2 FQGTGA. The CDR3 sequence is 13 residues long. CDR3 sequence: CASSPTGEKGYTF. CDR3 DNA sequence: TGTGCCAGCAGCCCAACAGGGGAGAAGGGCTACACCTTC.

The chain has TRBV9 and TRBJ1-6; TRBD1 aligns across 8 bases. Germline values: CDR1 SGDLS, CDR2 YYNGEE. V lost 4 bases, J lost 9 bases, and 12 bases stayed unmatched. This CDR3 is built from 16 residues. The CDR3 region has the DNA TGTGCCAGCAGCCCGGGACAGGATGTTCCGATTTCACCCCTCCACTTT. It translates to CASSPGQDVPISPLHF.

This clone was counted between two and nine times. The rearrangement uses TRBV7-2 and TRBJ2-7, with 10 bases fitting TRBD1. The V segment lost 7 bases and the J segment 2 bases; nucleotides outside the gene matches: 8. The CDR3 has 15 amino acids. Germline CDR1 is SGHTA and CDR2 is FQGNSA. The CDR3 is CASKRDRGSPYEQYF. The CDR3 region has the DNA TGTGCCAGCAAACGGGACAGGGGTTCCCCCTACGAGCAGTACTTC.

This sequence joins TRBV19 and TRBJ1-1; no firm D call. The CDR3 totals 15 residues. Germline loops: CDR1 LNHDA, CDR2 SQIVND (reference sequence). Deletions cut 2 bases from V and 1 base from J, with 11 bases between. In nucleotides, the CDR3 is TGTGCCAGTAGTATATTCCCAGACACGAACACTGAAGCTTTCTTT. It encodes CASSIFPDTNTEAFF.

The chain uses TRBV9 and TRBJ2-7; D is uncertain. Trimming left V 0 bases short and J 5 bases short, with 9 bases between. Germline assignment: CDR1 SGDLS and CDR2 YYNGEE. The CDR3 consists of 13 residues. CDR3 coding DNA: TGTGCCAGCAGCGTAGCCGTGAGTGACGAGCAGTACTTC. Translation: CASSVAVSDEQYF.

The rearrangement uses TRBV6-1 and TRBJ1-5, with 7 bases aligning to TRBD1. CDR1 is MNHNS and CDR2 is SASEGT in the germline V gene. J gave up 3 bases and V 3 bases, and 5 bases lay outside the gene matches. The CDR3 is 15 amino acids. The CDR3 DNA sequence: TGTGCCAGCAGTGAGCTGGGGACAGTCAATCAGCCCCAGCATTTT. Its protein is CASSELGTVNQPQHF.

The V gene is TRBV9, the J gene TRBJ1-3; 7 bases line up with TRBD1. This CDR3 contains 17 residues. The V segment lost 0 bases and the J segment 2 bases; nucleotides outside the gene matches: 8. Germline CDR1 and CDR2: SGDLS and YYNGEE. CDR3 DNA sequence: TGTGCCAGCAGCGTAGATTTACAGGGGAGTCCTGGAAACACCATATATTTT. Translation: CASSVDLQGSPGNTIYF.

The CDR3 region is CASISRVNTDTQYF. In nucleotides, the CDR3 is TGTGCCAGCATTTCCAGGGTAAATACAGATACGCAGTATTTT. The rearrangement joins TRBV27 to TRBJ2-3; D perhaps matches TRBD1 (5 bases). The germline V and J ends were trimmed by 7 bases and 3 bases, with 14 bases remaining between them. The germline V gene has CDR1 MNHEY and CDR2 SMNVEV (reference sequence). The CDR3 sequence is 14 residues long.

This clone has a single count. The chain employs TRBV5-4 and TRBJ1-6; D ambiguous. The CDR3 totals 14 residues. Looked up from germline, CDR1 is SGHNT and CDR2 is YYREEE (reference sequence). Between the trimmed V and J ends, which lost 3 bases and 5 bases, there was a span of 9 bases. The CDR3 region has the DNA TGTGCCAGCAGCTCTCCGCAGGATAATTCACCCCTCCACTTT. This codes for CASSSPQDNSPLHF.

The chain uses TRBV9 and TRBJ1-2; D unresolved. The V end was cut by 3 bases, the J end by 2 bases, with 14 bases between. Germline CDR1 and CDR2: SGDLS and YYNGEE. CDR3 length equals 15 residues. The CDR3 DNA reads TGTGCCAGCAGCGCCTCGAGAAAGTCAAACTATGGCTACACCTTC. It specifies CASSASRKSNYGYTF.

V and J are TRBV30 and TRBJ1-1, with D possibly being TRBD1 (5 bases). From germline, CDR1 is GTSNPN and CDR2 SVGIG (reference sequence). Deletions cut 4 bases from V and 1 base from J, with 16 bases between. The CDR3 is made up of 15 amino acids. The DNA for the CDR3 is TGTGCCTGGATACCCCCGGGGGGTTGGAACACTGAAGCTTTCTTT. Its translation is CAWIPPGGWNTEAFF.

The V gene is TRBV19, the J gene TRBJ2-7; the match to TRBD1 covers 8 bases. Losses at the gene ends were 4 bases for V and 2 bases for J; bases not matched to a gene: 7. The length of the CDR3 is 15 residues. Germline values: CDR1 LNHDA, CDR2 SQIVND (reference sequence). CDR3 DNA: TGTGCCAGTAGTAATTGGGGGGACAGGACCTACGAGCAGTACTTC. As protein: CASSNWGDRTYEQYF.

The chain couples TRBV19 to TRBJ2-1; 12 bases align to TRBD2. CDR1 and CDR2 (germline): LNHDA, SQIVND (reference sequence). The V segment lost 3 bases and the J segment 5 bases; nucleotides outside the gene matches: 2. CDR3 size: 15 residues. CDR3 sequence (DNA): TGTGCCAGTAGTATTCTAGCGGGGGGGGACAATGAGCAGTTCTTC. This gives the protein CASSILAGGDNEQFF.

The chain joins TRBV28 to TRBJ2-1; D may be TRBD2 (5 bases). The CDR3 covers 15 residues. V was clipped by 3 bases and J by 1 base, with 10 bases between them. The germline CDR1 and CDR2 sequences are MDHEN and SYDVKM. The CDR3 protein is CASSLRPGSYNEQFF. CDR3 sequence (DNA): TGTGCCAGCAGTTTGCGGCCGGGGTCCTACAATGAGCAGTTCTTC.

This clone was observed once. The chain employs TRBV15 and TRBJ1-3; 7 bases match TRBD1. CDR1 and CDR2 (germline): LNHNV, YYDKDF (reference sequence). V dropped 3 bases and J dropped 0; count of bases not matched to a gene: 8. The CDR3 is made up of 17 amino acids. CDR3 amino acids: CATSSHQWDSSGNTIYF. DNA of the CDR3: TGTGCCACCAGCAGTCACCAATGGGACAGCTCTGGAAACACCATATATTTT.

The rearrangement joins TRBV18 to TRBJ1-2; D call uncertain. Trimming shortened V by 2 bases and J by 0 bases, and 7 bases separated the two germline ends. This CDR3 contains 14 residues. Germline values: CDR1 KGHSH, CDR2 LQKENI. CDR3 loop: CASSPNPSNYGYTF. CDR3 DNA sequence: TGTGCCAGCTCACCAAATCCGTCTAACTATGGCTACACCTTC.

The chain employs TRBV5-6 and TRBJ2-7; the D gene is possibly TRBD1 (5 bases). V was shortened by 5 bases and J by 0 bases, with 12 bases between the two germline ends. Germline lookup yields CDR1 SGHDT and CDR2 YYEEEE. The CDR3 covers 14 residues. The CDR3 sequence is CASSITGVSYEQYF. CDR3 sequence (DNA): TGTGCCAGCAGTATTACAGGTGTCTCCTACGAGCAGTACTTC.

This clone was detected a few times. The V gene is TRBV5-1, the J gene TRBJ1-2, with 12 positions matching TRBD1. This CDR3 spans 17 amino acids. V gave up 1 base and J gave up 6 bases; unmatched junction bases: 10. The V gene's germline CDR1 is SGHRS and CDR2 YFSETQ. This CDR3 is CASSLSPGTGGPDGYTF. CDR3 DNA: TGCGCCAGCAGCTTGTCCCCCGGGACAGGGGGCCCGGATGGCTACACCTTC.

This clone has a single count. The rearrangement joins TRBV4-3 to TRBJ1-5; 8 positions match TRBD1. Looked up from germline, CDR1 is LGHNA and CDR2 is YSLEER. V lost 3 bases and J lost 4; bases outside the gene matches: 5. This CDR3 spans 15 amino acids. CDR3 protein: CASSQWTGRNQPQHF. Written as DNA, the CDR3 is TGCGCCAGCAGCCAGTGGACAGGGAGGAATCAGCCCCAGCATTTT.

The chain carries TRBV29-1 and TRBJ1-1; perhaps TRBD1 as D (6 bases). The length of the CDR3 is 11 residues. Trimming pared 6 bases from V and 7 bases from J, leaving 12 bases between. Germline V gives CDR1 SQVTM, CDR2 ANQGSEA. The CDR3 DNA is TGCAGCGTCCCGGGGACACGTGAAGCTTTCTTT. Translated, it gives CSVPGTREAFF.

The chain combines TRBV6-5 with TRBJ1-1; maybe TRBD1 (6 bases). Germline CDR1 MNHEY, CDR2 SVGAGI. The CDR3 has 13 amino acids. Trimming stripped 0 bases from V and 10 bases from J, with 12 bases between. DNA for the CDR3: TGTGCCAGCAGTTACTCGGGCGGGGGGCCAGCTTTCTTT. This encodes CASSYSGGGPAFF.